The clone carrying this T cell receptor (beta chain) was found a few times. The antigen remains undetermined. This record comes from a study of cytomegalovirus exposure and HLA in healthy donors. Findings of the study overall: Fewer N-insertions (relative to the approximately 670-donor mean) were reportedly seen in an Asian-associated ancestry cluster in a later analysis. The analysis excluded some indistinguishable V segments, including TRBV6-2 and TRBV6-3.

The germline V gene has CDR1 SNHLY and CDR2 FYNNEI. The CDR3 is made up of 13 amino acids. V shed 4 bases and J 4 bases; nucleotides not matched to a gene: 4. Researchers ran the PCR with 60 Vbeta and 13 Jbeta primers. TCRdb keeps only in-frame clones here, not all; method: immunoSEQ multiplex PCR. This table has about 190,000 clones, around 79% appearing once. Sequencing was carried out using PBMCs. This receptor was taken from a woman aged 50 to 60 in good health and CMV-seronegative. J is TRBJ2-7 and V is TRBV2; 7 bases agree with TRBD1. For the CDR3, the DNA is TGTGCCAGCAGTGGAGACAGGGTGTACGAGCAGTACTTC. Protein product: CASSGDRVYEQYF.